Following are 32 T cell receptor beta chains from one sample sequenced in a study of spatial heterogeneity in lung cancer. Sample time point: sample taken at primary tumor resection. Whole RNA from tumor, nontumor lung or frozen PBMC was sequenced unsorted. In TCRdb, the 5' RACE reads were re-called with MiXCR into one record per CDR3 protein. Counted here are roughly 7,300 distinct CDR3 sequences, over 15% occurring once; the ten biggest clones make up 18%. This sample comprised PBMCs, obtained at surgery. These receptor sequences come from a female donor with early-stage non-small cell lung cancer.

This clonotype is medium-sized. V gene TRBV7-9 combines with J gene TRBJ2-5, with TRBD1 identical over 9 bases. The J segment lost 1 base and the V segment lost 1 base, leaving 4 bases of the junction unmatched. The CDR3 length is 16 residues. The V gene's germline CDR1 is SEHNR and CDR2 FQNEAQ (reference sequence). CDR3 sequence (DNA): TGTGCCAGCAGCTTAGAGACAGGGGGGACCCAAGAGACCCAGTACTTC. Protein sequence: CASSLETGGTQETQYF. The complete variable domain, with remaining parts taken from reference TRBV7-9 and TRBJ2-5, reads DTGVSQNPRHKITKRGQNVTFRCDPISEHNRLYWYRQTLGQGPEFLTYFQNEAQLEKSRLLSDRFSAERPKGSFSTLEIQRTEQGDSAMYLCASSLETGGTQETQYFGPGTRLLVL.

By share of the sample, this clonotype is large. The chain carries TRBV20-1 and TRBJ2-1; 10 bases fit TRBD2. CDR1 is DFQATT and CDR2 is SNEGSKA in the germline V gene (reference sequence). This CDR3 region has 15 residues. Trimming took 4 bases from V and 5 from J; bases not matched to a gene: 8. CDR3 in amino acids: CSAIRPGLANNEQFF. For the CDR3, the DNA is TGCAGTGCTATCCGTCCGGGACTAGCGAACAATGAGCAGTTCTTC.

The chain has TRBV7-8 and TRBJ2-7; a weak D match, TRBD2 (5 bases). With 5 bases removed from V and 3 bases from J, the gap between germline ends came to 11 bases. The CDR3 extends over 13 amino acids. CDR1 is SGHVS, CDR2 FQNEAQ, per germline. The DNA for the CDR3 is TGTGCCAGCAGCCCTAGCCTCGGCTACGAGCAGTACGTC. This encodes CASSPSLGYEQYV.

This clonotype was seen repeatedly, ten times or more. The chain combines TRBV18 with TRBJ1-1, with no clear D. From germline, CDR1 is KGHSH and CDR2 LQKENI. V lost 3 bases and J 6 bases, leaving 11 bases between the germline ends. The CDR3 has 13 amino acids. The CDR3 DNA reads as TGTGCCAGCTCACCCAGCAGGATCTCTGAAGCTTTCTTT. This translates into CASSPSRISEAFF.

By frequency in the sample, this clonotype is medium-sized. The V call is TRBV11-2, the J call TRBJ2-3; 7 bases align to TRBD2. V lost 0 bases to trimming and J lost 6 bases; unmatched junction nucleotides: 6. This CDR3 is 15 amino acids long. Germline CDR1 is SGHAT and CDR2 is FQNNGV. CDR3 DNA sequence: TGTGCCAGCAGCTTAGATGCGGGGAGGGCGGATACGCAGTATTTT. This codes for CASSLDAGRADTQYF.

In its sample, this clonotype was seen many times. The V call is TRBV12-3 or TRBV12-4, the J call TRBJ2-1; 9 bases map to TRBD2. The CDR3 length is 15 residues. V was clipped by 6 bases and J by 6 bases; unmatched bases: 9. CDR3: CASSPVLAGTNEQFF. In DNA form, the CDR3 reads TGTGCCAGCAGCCCCGTCCTAGCGGGGACCAATGAGCAGTTCTTC.

By share, this clonotype counts as medium-sized (0.01 to 0.1%). The chain uses TRBV29-1 and TRBJ1-1; D remains ambiguous. Germline values: CDR1 SQVTM, CDR2 ANQGSEA. Between the trimmed V and J ends, which lost 7 bases and 4 bases, there was a span of 13 bases. The CDR3 has 12 residues. CDR3 coding DNA: TGCAGCGCTTCCGATCGGCCCACTGAAGCTTTCTTT. Amino acids: CSASDRPTEAFF.

Ten or more counts support this clonotype. The chain links TRBV29-1 to TRBJ2-1, with D possibly matching TRBD2 (5 bases). Germline V gives CDR1 SQVTM, CDR2 ANQGSEA. Trimming pared 5 bases from V and 9 bases from J, leaving 20 bases between. CDR3 length: 14 amino acids. CDR3 coding DNA: TGCAGCGTTTTTGATCCCGGAGGTGGTGCTGAGCAGTTCTTC. Protein: CSVFDPGGGAEQFF.

This clonotype was picked up a small number of times. V gene TRBV12-5 combines with J gene TRBJ2-1; 9 nucleotides line up with TRBD1. With V trimmed by 10 bases and J by 6 bases, 7 bases remained unmatched. CDR3 length: 13 residues. Germline lookup yields CDR1 LGHNT and CDR2 FRNRAP. The CDR3 is CATGTGPSNEQFF. CDR3 bases: TGTGCTACCGGGACAGGGCCATCCAATGAGCAGTTCTTC.

The chain uses TRBV7-9 and TRBJ1-2; 8 bases are a match to TRBD1. The germline CDR1 and CDR2 sequences are SEHNR and FQNEAQ (reference sequence). The trim removed 5 bases at V and 7 bases at J, leaving 12 bases unmatched. The CDR3 is 15 residues long. The CDR3 spells CASSTGQGSVGGYTF. CDR3 DNA sequence: TGTGCCAGCAGCACAGGACAGGGCTCTGTGGGTGGCTACACCTTC. Full variable domain (missing parts from reference TRBV7-9 and TRBJ1-2): DTGVSQNPRHKITKRGQNVTFRCDPISEHNRLYWYRQTLGQGPEFLTYFQNEAQLEKSRLLSDRFSAERPKGSFSTLEIQRTEQGDSAMYLCASSTGQGSVGGYTFGSGTRLTVV.

By share, this clonotype counts as medium-sized (0.01 to 0.1%). The gene calls are TRBV2 and TRBJ2-7; the D is unclear. Germline values: CDR1 SNHLY, CDR2 FYNNEI. V lost 3 bases and J lost 3, with 3 bases in between. CDR3 length: 11 residues. DNA for the CDR3: TGTGCCAGCAGTGAGGACTACGAGCAGTACGTC. As protein: CASSEDYEQYV.

This clonotype was recorded a few times. This CDR3 reads CASSSWTGTDTQYF. The CDR3 nucleotides read TGTGCCAGCAGTTCTTGGACAGGCACAGATACGCAGTATTTT. This rearrangement joins TRBV6-1 to TRBJ2-3, with D perhaps TRBD1 (6 bases). The CDR3 runs to 14 residues. V dropped 5 bases and J dropped 1 base, with 10 bases sitting between them. CDR1 MNHNS and CDR2 SASEGT come from the germline V gene.

Within the sample, this clonotype is large (0.1 to 1%). This chain links TRBV27 with TRBJ2-7; D might be TRBD2 (6 bases). Trimming left V 4 bases short and J 6 bases short, with 13 bases between. CDR1 is MNHEY, CDR2 SMNVEV, per germline (reference sequence). The CDR3 runs 13 residues. The CDR3 reads CASSSTSAGEQYF. The CDR3 nucleotides are TGTGCCAGCAGTTCCACATCAGCGGGCGAGCAGTACTTC.

This clonotype was observed a handful of times. This chain links TRBV11-2 with TRBJ2-7; TRBD2 might be the D (6 bases). This CDR3 region has 18 residues. Germline V gene sequence: CDR1 SGHAT, CDR2 FQNNGV. Trimming cost V 0 bases and J 0 bases, with 18 bases left between them. Here the CDR3 reads CASSLDLGGEGSSYEQYF. The CDR3 DNA reads as TGTGCCAGCAGCTTAGACTTGGGGGGTGAAGGGAGCTCCTACGAGCAGTACTTC. The full variable domain, its missing parts supplied by reference TRBV11-2 and TRBJ2-7, is EAGVAQSPRYKIIEKRQSVAFWCNPISGHATLYWYQQILGQGPKLLIQFQNNGVVDDSQLPKDRFSAERLKGVDSTLKIQPAKLEDSAVYLCASSLDLGGEGSSYEQYFGPGTRLTVT.

The V gene is TRBV29-1, the J gene TRBJ1-2; no definite D call. V gave up 6 bases and J gave up 7 bases, with 18 bases separating them. CDR1 is SQVTM, CDR2 ANQGSEA, per germline. This CDR3 contains 13 residues. CDR3 in amino acids: CSVIPASMIGYTF. The CDR3 DNA follows: TGCAGCGTCATCCCCGCGTCCATGATTGGCTACACCTTC.

By its share, this clonotype is medium-sized (0.01 to 0.1%). The V call is TRBV19, the J call TRBJ1-2; no reliable D call. Trimming removed 5 bases from V and 2 bases from J, with 9 bases in between. Germline lookup yields CDR1 LNHDA and CDR2 SQIVND (reference sequence). The CDR3 totals 13 residues. CDR3 nucleotides: TGTGCCAGTAGTGCCGGAGTGAACTATGGCTACACCTTC. This gives the protein CASSAGVNYGYTF.

This clonotype is large within its sample. This chain links TRBV5-6 with TRBJ1-2; D is possibly TRBD1 (5 bases). Germline CDR1 SGHDT, CDR2 YYEEEE. The V end was cut by 0 bases, the J end by 7 bases, with 13 bases between. The CDR3 loop spans 14 amino acids. CDR3 sequence: CASSLAGTLTGYTF. In nucleotides, the CDR3 is TGTGCCAGCAGCTTGGCCGGGACGTTAACTGGCTACACCTTC.

This clonotype has at least ten counts. The rearrangement joins TRBV29-1 to TRBJ2-5; 10 nucleotides line up with TRBD1. The germline CDR1 and CDR2 sequences are SQVTM and ANQGSEA. The length of the CDR3 is 13 residues. The V segment lost 7 bases and the J segment 6 bases; nucleotides outside the gene matches: 8. CDR3 amino acids: CSGEGTGAKTQYF. CDR3 coding DNA: TGCAGCGGGGAGGGGACAGGGGCGAAGACCCAGTACTTC. Combining the CDR3 with reference TRBV29-1 and TRBJ2-5 gives the whole variable domain SAVISQKPSRDICQRGTSLTIQCQVDSQVTMMFWYRQQPGQSLTLIATANQGSEATYESGFVIDKFPISRPNLTFSTLTVSNMSPEDSSIYLCSGEGTGAKTQYFGPGTRLLVL.

By its share, this clonotype is large. V usage is TRBV7-2 and J usage is TRBJ1-2; unclear D gene. CDR3 length: 13 residues. Deletions cut 1 base from V and 1 base from J, with 4 bases between. Germline CDR1 is SGHTA and CDR2 is FQGNSA. The CDR3 is CASSLDNNYGYTF. In DNA, the CDR3 is TGTGCCAGCAGCTTAGACAATAACTATGGCTACACCTTC.

V gene TRBV11-1 combines with J gene TRBJ1-1; TRBD1 agrees at 10 bases. CDR1 and CDR2 (germline): SGHAT, FQDESV (reference sequence). The ends lost 5 bases at V and 1 base at J; junction bases unmatched: 7. This CDR3 is 16 amino acids long. The CDR3 region is CASSPGQGGTNTEAFF. The CDR3 DNA reads as TGTGCCAGCAGCCCAGGACAGGGGGGTACGAACACTGAAGCTTTCTTT.

The chain employs TRBV20-1 and TRBJ2-1; 7 bases are shared with TRBD2. The germline V gene has CDR1 DFQATT and CDR2 SNEGSKA (reference sequence). The CDR3 is 17 residues long. Unmatched junction bases numbered 12, after V lost 0 bases and J lost 4 bases. This chain's CDR3 is CSARDGRGRSLYNEQFF. The CDR3 DNA reads as TGCAGTGCTAGAGATGGGCGGGGGAGGTCTTTGTACAATGAGCAGTTCTTC.

By frequency in the sample, this clonotype is medium-sized (0.01 to 0.1%). The chain links TRBV6-5 to TRBJ2-1; D may match TRBD1 or TRBD2 (5 bases each). Germline V gene data show CDR1 as MNHEY and CDR2 as SVGAGI. The CDR3 covers 16 residues. V lost 0 bases and J lost 2, with 11 bases in between. Written as DNA, the CDR3 is TGTGCCAGCAGTTACTCGAGTGGGGGTACCTACAATGAGCAGTTCTTC. This encodes CASSYSSGGTYNEQFF.

This clonotype is medium-sized (0.01 to 0.1%) in the sample. The chain carries TRBV4-1 and TRBJ1-5, with D tentatively TRBD1 (5 bases). Trimming took 8 bases from V and 4 from J, leaving 15 bases between them. The length of the CDR3 is 14 residues. CDR1 is MGHRA and CDR2 is YSYEKL in the germline V gene. CDR3 protein: CASAPGLLNQPQHF. CDR3 in DNA: TGCGCCAGCGCACCGGGACTCTTGAATCAGCCCCAGCATTTT.

Relative to its sample, this clonotype is medium-sized. The chain employs TRBV3-1 and TRBJ2-2, with 12 bases that match TRBD2. V shed 6 bases and J 4 bases; nucleotides not matched to a gene: 3. CDR3 length equals 15 residues. Germline lookup yields CDR1 LGHDT and CDR2 YNNKEL (reference sequence). The DNA for the CDR3 is TGTGCCAGCAGACGACTAGCGGGAGCCACCGGGGAGCTGTTTTTT. It specifies CASRRLAGATGELFF.

This clonotype was recorded many times. V gene TRBV11-1 combines with J gene TRBJ2-1; D is unresolved. The V end was cut by 1 base, the J end by 6 bases, with 10 bases between. Germline V gives CDR1 SGHAT, CDR2 FQDESV (reference sequence). CDR3 size: 14 residues. CDR3 loop: CASSLVGSLNEQFF. In DNA form, the CDR3 reads TGTGCCAGCAGCTTAGTCGGGTCACTCAATGAGCAGTTCTTC.

The chain combines TRBV20-1 with TRBJ2-3; the D gene is possibly TRBD2 (6 bases). V was cut by 5 bases and J by 3 bases, with 12 bases left in between. The germline V gene encodes CDR1 DFQATT and CDR2 SNEGSKA (reference sequence). The CDR3 runs 13 residues. The CDR3 region is CSAPSGPTDTQYF. The CDR3 DNA reads as TGCAGTGCTCCAAGCGGGCCTACAGATACGCAGTATTTT.

Within the sample, this clonotype is medium-sized. This sequence joins TRBV7-6 and TRBJ2-4; possibly TRBD1 for D (6 bases). Germline lookup yields CDR1 SGHVS and CDR2 FNYEAQ. The CDR3 runs 11 residues. V shed 7 bases and J shed 16 bases, with 17 bases lying between them. The CDR3 spells CASTTTGLRYF. The DNA of the CDR3 is TGTGCCAGCACCACCACAGGGCTACGATACTTC.

This clonotype has at least ten counts. The CDR3 nucleotides are TGTGCCACCACACCGGGACGGCGGGAGATGGAGCAGTACTTC. Translating it yields CATTPGRREMEQYF. The chain recombines TRBV19 with TRBJ2-7; 7 bases are shared with TRBD2. Losses at the gene ends were 10 bases for V and 7 bases for J; bases not matched to a gene: 16. This CDR3 is built from 14 residues. The germline gives CDR1 LNHDA, CDR2 SQIVND (reference sequence).

This clonotype is categorized as medium-sized. This chain links TRBV2 with TRBJ2-7; 10 nucleotides align to TRBD1. J gave up 5 bases and V 3 bases, and 10 bases lay outside the gene matches. The CDR3 sequence is 16 residues long. In germline, CDR1 is SNHLY, CDR2 FYNNEI. The CDR3 DNA reads as TGTGCCAGCAGTGATCTGGGACGGACAGGGGGAGACGAGCAGTACGTC. Amino acids: CASSDLGRTGGDEQYV.

The chain uses TRBV5-6 and TRBJ1-2; maybe TRBD1 (6 bases). V was trimmed by 4 bases and J by 8 bases, leaving 21 bases between them. Germline-derived CDR1 and CDR2 are SGHDT and YYEEEE. The CDR3 is made up of 15 amino acids. CDR3 sequence (DNA): TGTGCCAGCAGCCCGACCCCCGGACAGAGGGGAGGCTACACCTTC. Translating it yields CASSPTPGQRGGYTF.

The rearrangement uses TRBV3-1 and TRBJ1-6, with TRBD1 matching over 10 bases. V was clipped by 4 bases and J by 7 bases; unmatched bases: 7. Germline-derived CDR1 and CDR2 are LGHDT and YNNKEL (reference sequence). The CDR3 runs to 16 residues. The CDR3 sequence: CASSLSTGQGNSPLHF. The CDR3 DNA reads TGTGCCAGCAGCCTCTCGACGGGACAGGGGAATTCACCCCTCCACTTT.

This clonotype is judged medium-sized (0.01 to 0.1%). This chain links TRBV9 with TRBJ2-7; 10 bases map to TRBD1. This CDR3 is 14 amino acids long. After removal of 4 bases from V and 4 bases from J, the junction contained 5 bases not matched to a gene. From germline, CDR1 is SGDLS and CDR2 YYNGEE. The CDR3 loop reads CASSPTGQGYEQYF. The CDR3 coding sequence is TGTGCCAGCAGCCCGACGGGACAGGGGTACGAGCAGTACTTC. The full variable domain, its missing parts supplied by reference TRBV9 and TRBJ2-7, is DSGVTQTPKHLITATGQRVTLRCSPRSGDLSVYWYQQSLDQGLQFLIQYYNGEERAKGNILERFSAQQFPDLHSELNLSSLELGDSALYFCASSPTGQGYEQYFGPGTRLTVT.